A single sample is the source of the 32 T cell receptor beta chains below, sequenced in a study of blood T cell repertoires in COVID-19. TCRdb keeps only in-frame clones here, not all; method: immunoSEQ multiplex PCR. This table has some 510,000 clones, over 75% appearing once. The sequencing input was PBMCs or T cells enriched from blood (not recorded which). All receptors come from a woman aged 40 to 50 who had recovered from COVID-19.

The gene calls are TRBV5-6 and TRBJ1-1; D is possibly TRBD1 (6 bases). Per germline, CDR1 SGHDT and CDR2 YYEEEE. The ends were cut back, 0 bases at V and 4 bases at J, with 13 bases in the middle. This CDR3 region has 15 residues. DNA of the CDR3: TGTGCCAGCAGCTTGGAGCACAGGGTCGGCACTGAAGCTTTCTTT. Amino acid sequence: CASSLEHRVGTEAFF.

V is TRBV9 and J is TRBJ2-3; 9 bases are shared with TRBD2. V gave up 5 bases and J gave up 4 bases; unmatched junction bases: 23. Germline CDR1 SGDLS, CDR2 YYNGEE. The CDR3 loop spans 20 amino acids. CDR3 DNA sequence: TGTGCCAGCAGAGGAGAGGCTTTGCGGGAGGGCCACGTGGTGGCAGATACGCAGTATTTT. Amino acids: CASRGEALREGHVVADTQYF.

The rearrangement joins TRBV7-2 to TRBJ1-6; D is possibly TRBD1 (5 bases). V was shortened by 5 bases and J by 6 bases, with 11 bases between the two germline ends. Germline lookup yields CDR1 SGHTA and CDR2 FQGNSA. The CDR3 sequence is 14 residues long. The CDR3 loop reads CASSPQGSNSPLHF. In nucleotides, the CDR3 is TGTGCCAGCAGCCCGCAGGGTAGTAATTCACCCCTCCACTTT.

The chain has TRBV24-1 and TRBJ1-1; D is possibly TRBD1 (6 bases). Trimming shortened V by 11 bases and J by 6 bases, and 18 bases separated the two germline ends. The CDR3 spans 13 residues. CDR1 and CDR2 (germline): KGHDR, SFDVKD. The CDR3 DNA follows: TGTGCCAGCCAACAGGGCCGGTACGCTGAAGCTTTCTTT. Translating it yields CASQQGRYAEAFF.

This clone turned up a few times. The V call is TRBV19, the J call TRBJ2-7; 10 bases match TRBD1. This CDR3 is 15 amino acids long. V was pared by 1 base and J by 2 bases, with 2 bases of the junction left unmatched. The germline gives CDR1 LNHDA, CDR2 SQIVND (reference sequence). This CDR3 reads CASSIADRGTYEQYF. CDR3 sequence (DNA): TGTGCCAGTAGTATAGCGGACAGGGGGACCTACGAGCAGTACTTC.

The CDR3 DNA is TGTGCCAGCAGCTTGCGGTCCGTGGGTAATGAGCAGTTCTTC. This sequence encodes CASSLRSVGNEQFF. The rearrangement joins TRBV11-3 to TRBJ2-1; D unclear. The germline CDR1 and CDR2 sequences are SGHNT and YENEEA. This CDR3 has 14 residues. V lost 3 bases and J lost 7, with 13 bases in between.

J is TRBJ2-3 and V is TRBV11-2, with D possibly being TRBD2 (6 bases). In germline, CDR1 is SGHAT, CDR2 FQNNGV. This CDR3 region has 16 residues. The V gene lost 6 bases and the J gene lost 5 bases, with 21 bases spanning the gap. The CDR3 protein is CASRRSPGSGIDTQYF. DNA of the CDR3: TGTGCCAGCAGGCGTTCCCCGGGTAGCGGAATAGATACGCAGTATTTT.

J is TRBJ1-2 and V is TRBV11-2, with 11 positions matching TRBD1. The CDR3 totals 16 residues. V lost 0 bases and J lost 7; bases outside the gene matches: 7. CDR1 and CDR2 from the germline V gene are SGHAT and FQNNGV. Written as DNA, the CDR3 is TGTGCCAGCAGCTTAGATCTCCGGACAGGGGGCTTTGGCTACACCTTC. It is translated as CASSLDLRTGGFGYTF. Together with reference TRBV11-2 and TRBJ1-2, the CDR3 gives the full variable domain: EAGVAQSPRYKIIEKRQSVAFWCNPISGHATLYWYQQILGQGPKLLIQFQNNGVVDDSQLPKDRFSAERLKGVDSTLKIQPAKLEDSAVYLCASSLDLRTGGFGYTFGSGTRLTVV.

This clone appeared once. The chain couples TRBV2 to TRBJ1-2; D call uncertain. Trimming removed 6 bases from V and 8 bases from J, with 13 bases in between. Germline loops: CDR1 SNHLY, CDR2 FYNNEI. CDR3 length: 12 amino acids. The CDR3 reads CASSRNTEGYTF. The CDR3 nucleotides are TGTGCCAGCAGCAGGAATACCGAAGGCTACACCTTC.

This chain connects TRBV3-1 (or the pseudogene TRBV3-2) to TRBJ2-2, with 7 bases aligning to TRBD1. Germline V CDR1 and CDR2: LGHDT, YNNKEL (reference sequence). The CDR3 has 15 residues. Trimming at V came to 4 bases and at J to 5 bases, leaving 7 bases not matched to a gene. CDR3 residues: CASSLNRGETGELFF. The CDR3 region has the DNA TGTGCCAGCAGCCTTAACAGGGGTGAGACCGGGGAGCTGTTTTTT.

V and J are TRBV7-9 and TRBJ2-2, with 9 nucleotides matching TRBD1. Trimming cost V 2 bases and J 1 base; bases outside gene matches: 5. There are 17 residues in the CDR3. CDR1 is SEHNR and CDR2 is FQNEAQ in the germline V gene (reference sequence). Here the CDR3 reads CASSLSLGQGNTGELFF. CDR3 bases: TGTGCCAGCAGCTTAAGTTTGGGACAGGGGAACACCGGGGAGCTGTTTTTT.

The rearrangement joins TRBV6-2 or TRBV6-3 to TRBJ2-5; a possible D gene is TRBD1 (5 bases). The CDR3 is 14 amino acids. The germline gives CDR1 MNHEY, CDR2 SVGEGT. Trimming cost V 2 bases and J 6 bases, with 13 bases left between them. The CDR3 loop reads CASSYHAGIKTQYF. CDR3 DNA: TGTGCCAGCAGTTACCATGCAGGGATAAAGACCCAGTACTTC.

This clone was picked up one time. This chain joins TRBV27 and TRBJ2-5, with a possible D match to TRBD2 (5 bases). The CDR3 is made up of 13 amino acids. Germline V gene lookup returns CDR1 MNHEY and CDR2 SMNVEV (reference sequence). With 2 bases removed from V and 5 bases from J, the gap between germline ends came to 9 bases. The chain's CDR3 is CASSLRGQETQYF. CDR3 coding DNA: TGTGCCAGCAGTTTACGGGGTCAGGAGACCCAGTACTTC.

This clone turned up a few times. V gene TRBV19 combines with J gene TRBJ2-1; 9 nucleotides line up with TRBD1. Germline values: CDR1 LNHDA, CDR2 SQIVND (reference sequence). V lost 2 bases and J lost 6; bases outside the gene matches: 5. The CDR3 totals 15 residues. CDR3 region: CASSIQDRGGNEQFF. DNA of the CDR3: TGTGCCAGTAGTATACAGGACAGGGGAGGCAATGAGCAGTTCTTC. The full variable domain, completed using reference TRBV19 and TRBJ2-1, is DGGITQSPKYLFRKEGQNVTLSCEQNLNHDAMYWYRQDPGQGLRLIYYSQIVNDFQKGDIAEGYSVSREKKESFPLTVTSAQKNPTAFYLCASSIQDRGGNEQFFGPGTRLTVL.

The J gene is TRBJ2-5, the V gene TRBV6-2 or TRBV6-3, with D perhaps TRBD1 (6 bases). The germline gives CDR1 MNHEY, CDR2 SVGEGT. This CDR3 has 17 amino acids. V shed 6 bases and J shed 2 bases, with 22 bases lying between them. The CDR3 loop reads CASSLQGRVWVQETQYF. The CDR3 DNA reads TGTGCCAGCAGCTTACAGGGACGGGTATGGGTTCAAGAGACCCAGTACTTC.

The J gene is TRBJ1-4, the V gene TRBV7-9; 8 bases match TRBD1. The germline CDR1 and CDR2 sequences are SEHNR and FQNEAQ (reference sequence). This CDR3 is built from 13 residues. The J segment lost 14 bases and the V segment lost 1 base, leaving 6 bases of the junction unmatched. The DNA of the CDR3 is TGTGCCAGCAGCTTAGGGACAGGGTGGACGCTGTTTTTT. Translation: CASSLGTGWTLFF.

The gene calls are TRBV7-9 and TRBJ1-2; tentative D call: TRBD1 (6 bases). V was cut by 8 bases and J by 4 bases, with 17 bases left in between. Germline-derived CDR1 and CDR2 are SEHNR and FQNEAQ (reference sequence). The CDR3 is 14 residues long. For the CDR3, the DNA is TGTGCCAGCGTACATGGACAGATGACCTATGGCTACACCTTC. Translating gives CASVHGQMTYGYTF.

This chain joins TRBV5-4 and TRBJ1-2; 9 positions agree with TRBD1. V was clipped by 1 base and J by 5 bases; unmatched bases: 3. The germline V gene encodes CDR1 SGHNT and CDR2 YYREEE (reference sequence). The CDR3 covers 14 residues. DNA for the CDR3: TGTGCCAGCAGCTTGAGGGACAGGGATTATGGCTACACCTTC. Its protein is CASSLRDRDYGYTF.

The gene calls are TRBV6-5 and TRBJ1-4; D may be TRBD1 (6 bases). V was clipped by 0 bases and J by 8 bases, with 13 bases between them. The length of the CDR3 is 15 residues. Germline CDR1 and CDR2: MNHEY and SVGAGI. The CDR3 is CASSYSGTPGEKLFF. CDR3 DNA sequence: TGTGCCAGCAGTTACTCGGGGACACCGGGGGAAAAACTGTTTTTT.

The CDR3 here is CASSYLDQETQYF. CDR3 sequence (DNA): TGTGCCAGCAGTTATCTAGACCAAGAGACCCAGTACTTC. The rearrangement uses TRBV6-5 and TRBJ2-5, with no clear D. The CDR3 contains 13 residues. Germline assignment: CDR1 MNHEY and CDR2 SVGAGI. V lost 3 bases and J 0 bases, leaving 5 bases between the germline ends.

The chain is built from TRBV2 and TRBJ1-4; D remains unclear. Looked up from germline, CDR1 is SNHLY and CDR2 is FYNNEI. Trimming cost V 7 bases and J 3 bases, with 15 bases left between them. The length of the CDR3 is 15 residues. The CDR3 spells CASTATRAPNEKLFF. CDR3 coding DNA: TGTGCCAGCACGGCAACGAGGGCTCCTAATGAAAAACTGTTTTTT.

This chain links TRBV12-3 or TRBV12-4 with TRBJ1-2; D remains ambiguous. Trimming pared 2 bases from V and 4 bases from J, leaving 5 bases between. The CDR3 runs 12 residues. DNA for the CDR3: TGTGCCAGCAGTTTAAATATCTATGGCTACACCTTC. Amino acids: CASSLNIYGYTF.

The V and J genes are TRBV7-2 and TRBJ2-7, with 9 bases fitting TRBD2. This CDR3 has 16 residues. J was trimmed by 3 bases and V by 1 base; bases with no gene match: 7. CDR1 and CDR2 (germline): SGHTA, FQGNSA. The CDR3 loop is CASSLGIAGDYYEQYF. The DNA for the CDR3 is TGTGCCAGCAGCTTAGGTATAGCGGGAGACTACTACGAGCAGTACTTC.

This clone was seen a single time. The rearrangement uses TRBV5-4 and TRBJ2-7; D may be TRBD1 (5 bases). Germline V gene data show CDR1 as SGHNT and CDR2 as YYREEE (reference sequence). The CDR3 covers 15 residues. Deletions cut 0 bases from V and 0 bases from J, with 10 bases between. Here the CDR3 reads CASSLAGLSSYEQYF. In DNA, the CDR3 is TGTGCCAGCAGCTTGGCAGGGCTTAGCTCCTACGAGCAGTACTTC.

V usage is TRBV2 and J usage is TRBJ2-5; the D is unclear. Germline CDR1 reads SNHLY; CDR2 reads FYNNEI. Deletions cut 6 bases from V and 6 bases from J, with 8 bases between. The CDR3 runs to 11 residues. This CDR3 reads CASSQHQTQYF. In DNA form, the CDR3 reads TGTGCCAGCAGCCAACACCAGACCCAGTACTTC.

The rearrangement uses TRBV6-2 or TRBV6-3 and TRBJ2-7, with 7 bases lining up with TRBD1. V lost 1 base and J lost 5; bases outside the gene matches: 5. Germline V CDR1 and CDR2: MNHEY, SVGEGT. The CDR3 is made up of 14 amino acids. The CDR3 loop is CASSYFRGHHEQYF. CDR3 DNA: TGTGCCAGCAGTTACTTTAGGGGGCACCACGAGCAGTACTTC.

The gene calls are TRBV11-1 and TRBJ2-1; 9 bases match TRBD2. The trim removed 3 bases at V and 3 bases at J, leaving 3 bases unmatched. Germline V gene data show CDR1 as SGHAT and CDR2 as FQDESV (reference sequence). The CDR3 runs 15 residues. CDR3 bases: TGTGCCAGCAGCTTCGGTAGCGGGAGCTACAATGAGCAGTTCTTC. It is translated as CASSFGSGSYNEQFF.

CDR3 sequence: CSASPPASGIDEQFF. CDR3 nucleotide sequence: TGCAGTGCTAGTCCTCCGGCTAGCGGGATTGATGAGCAGTTCTTC. The chain has TRBV20-1 and TRBJ2-1; 9 positions agree with TRBD2. This CDR3 region has 15 residues. Looked up from germline, CDR1 is DFQATT and CDR2 is SNEGSKA (reference sequence). The junction had 11 bases not matched to a gene; V was cut back by 3 bases and J by 8 bases.

V is TRBV30 and J is TRBJ2-1; 11 bases map to TRBD2. V shed 1 base and J 2 bases; nucleotides not matched to a gene: 7. This CDR3 has 17 amino acids. Germline values: CDR1 GTSNPN, CDR2 SVGIG (reference sequence). CDR3 DNA sequence: TGTGCCTGGAGTGGTGCTAGCGGGAGGTTAACCTACAATGAGCAGTTCTTC. Its protein is CAWSGASGRLTYNEQFF.

V usage is TRBV10-3 and J usage is TRBJ2-3, with TRBD1 matching over 7 bases. V was clipped by 5 bases and J by 3 bases; unmatched bases: 8. The CDR3 extends over 15 amino acids. Germline V CDR1 and CDR2: ENHRY, SYGVKD. DNA for the CDR3: TGTGCCATCAGTCAACAGGGGATGATTACAGATACGCAGTATTTT. Residues: CAISQQGMITDTQYF.

This chain connects TRBV30 to TRBJ2-7; 7 nucleotides agree with TRBD1. The V and J ends lost 1 base and 6 bases, in that order; junction bases with no gene match: 12. Looked up from germline, CDR1 is GTSNPN and CDR2 is SVGIG (reference sequence). This CDR3 contains 15 residues. The CDR3 loop is CAWSAGPDRRSEQYF. CDR3 nucleotides: TGTGCCTGGAGTGCCGGCCCGGACAGGAGATCCGAGCAGTACTTC.

The J gene is TRBJ2-3, the V gene TRBV3-1 (or the pseudogene TRBV3-2); no clear D. Germline CDR1 is LGHDT and CDR2 is YNNKEL (reference sequence). Deletions cut 3 bases from V and 2 bases from J, with 6 bases between. This CDR3 is built from 13 residues. The CDR3 sequence is CASSQGFTDTQYF. The CDR3 DNA reads as TGTGCCAGCAGCCAGGGCTTCACAGATACGCAGTATTTT.